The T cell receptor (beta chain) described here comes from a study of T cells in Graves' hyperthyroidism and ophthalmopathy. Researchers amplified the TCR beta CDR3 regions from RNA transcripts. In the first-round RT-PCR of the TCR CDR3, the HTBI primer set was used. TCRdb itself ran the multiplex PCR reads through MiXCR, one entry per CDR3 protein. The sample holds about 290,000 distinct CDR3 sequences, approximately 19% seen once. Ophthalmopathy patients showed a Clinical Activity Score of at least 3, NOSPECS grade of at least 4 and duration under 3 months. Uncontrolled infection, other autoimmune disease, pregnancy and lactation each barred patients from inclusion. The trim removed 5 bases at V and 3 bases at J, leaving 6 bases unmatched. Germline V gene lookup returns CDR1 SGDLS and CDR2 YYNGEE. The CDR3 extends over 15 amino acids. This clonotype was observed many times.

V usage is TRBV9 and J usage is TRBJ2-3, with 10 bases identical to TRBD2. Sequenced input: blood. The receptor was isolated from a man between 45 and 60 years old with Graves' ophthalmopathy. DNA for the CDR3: TGTGCCAGCAGTGCAGCGGGAGGGAGGACAGATACGCAGTATTTT. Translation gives CASSAAGGRTDTQYF.